Listed here is a single TCR beta chain. These data belong to a study of T-cell memory formation after mild COVID-19. The CDR3 sequence is 14 residues long. The germline gives CDR1 SGHTA, CDR2 FQGTGA. V lost 5 bases to trimming and J lost 5 bases; unmatched junction nucleotides: 5. TCRdb re-derived calls from the 5' RACE reads in MiXCR, one entry per CDR3 protein. The sample records around 82,000 distinct CDR3 sequences, roughly 13% being singletons. The chain recombines TRBV7-3 with TRBJ1-1; 10 bases line up with TRBD1. The sequenced sample consisted of PBMCs or a T cell subset sorted from them (not recorded which). The receptor comes from a man aged 18 to 30 who had mild COVID-19 (a few samples of this study predate the infection). Cell type and time point are not known. The CDR3 DNA follows: TGTGCCAGCAGCACTGGACAGGGGGAGACTGAAGCTTTCTTT. Translated, it gives CASSTGQGETEAFF.